The next 25 T cell receptor beta chains were all read from a single sample in a study of blood T cell repertoires in COVID-19. The repertoire was sequenced with immunoSEQ multiplex PCR; TCRdb's copy has only in-frame clones and lacks some. The sample has some 150,000 clones, around 85% seen once. The sequencing sample was made of peripheral blood. These TCRs come from a man in his sixties who had recovered from COVID-19.

The J gene is TRBJ1-5, the V gene TRBV2, with no clear D. CDR1 SNHLY and CDR2 FYNNEI come from the germline V gene. The CDR3 runs to 13 residues. Deletions cut 2 bases from V and 7 bases from J, with 9 bases between. The CDR3 DNA is TGTGCCAGCAGTGAACATGGGGAGCAGCCCCAGCATTTT. Translating gives CASSEHGEQPQHF.

The chain couples TRBV6-5 to TRBJ1-1; TRBD1 is a possible D gene (6 bases). CDR1 and CDR2 (germline): MNHEY, SVGAGI. The CDR3 totals 16 residues. The V gene lost 2 bases and the J gene lost 4 bases, with 17 bases spanning the gap. The DNA for the CDR3 is TGTGCCAGCAGTTACGTTCAGGGGCGCGGTCCCACTGAAGCTTTCTTT. Amino acid sequence: CASSYVQGRGPTEAFF.

The gene calls are TRBV4-2 and TRBJ1-2; TRBD1 might be the D (5 bases). Germline V gene sequence: CDR1 LGHNA, CDR2 YNFKEQ. Trimming removed 1 base at V and 4 bases at J, with 16 bases between. This CDR3 region has 16 residues. The DNA of the CDR3 is TGTGCCAGCAGCCAAGGGTCGACAGCGCTAGTCTATGGCTACACCTTC. This codes for CASSQGSTALVYGYTF.

V and J are TRBV19 and TRBJ2-1; 9 bases map to TRBD2. Trimming removed 5 bases from V and 4 bases from J; junction bases left unmatched: 15. The germline V gene has CDR1 LNHDA and CDR2 SQIVND (reference sequence). This CDR3 region has 18 residues. In DNA form, the CDR3 reads TGTGCCAGTAGTGGGAGGCGGGGGGGCTCCTACGGGTACAATGAGCAGTTCTTC. Its translation: CASSGRRGGSYGYNEQFF.

V is TRBV15 and J is TRBJ2-7; possibly TRBD2 for D (6 bases). Trimming took 0 bases from V and 2 from J, leaving 14 bases between them. The CDR3 loop spans 16 amino acids. Germline-derived CDR1 and CDR2 are LNHNV and YYDKDF (reference sequence). CDR3 sequence (DNA): TGTGCCACCAGCAGAGATTCAAGGTGGGAGGCCTACGAGCAGTACTTC. Its translation: CATSRDSRWEAYEQYF.

V usage is TRBV4-1 and J usage is TRBJ2-7, with 7 positions matching TRBD1. Germline V gives CDR1 MGHRA, CDR2 YSYEKL. The V and J ends lost 0 bases and 3 bases, in that order; junction bases with no gene match: 8. The CDR3 has 16 residues. The chain's CDR3 is CASSQDIGTAIYEQYF. In DNA form, the CDR3 reads TGCGCCAGCAGCCAAGACATTGGGACAGCCATCTACGAGCAGTACTTC.

V usage is TRBV4-3 and J usage is TRBJ1-2; D is perhaps TRBD1 (5 bases). In germline, CDR1 is LGHNA, CDR2 YSLEER. The CDR3 runs to 15 residues. Trimming stripped 1 base from V and 0 bases from J, with 9 bases between. CDR3 sequence: CASSQGRGPNYGYTF. The CDR3 DNA is TGCGCCAGCAGCCAAGGAAGGGGCCCTAACTATGGCTACACCTTC.

The chain carries TRBV7-2 and TRBJ2-7, with D possibly being TRBD2 (5 bases). The CDR3 spans 16 residues. Trimming took off 0 bases at V and 3 bases at J, with 15 bases between the two ends. Germline V gene sequence: CDR1 SGHTA, CDR2 FQGNSA. The CDR3 sequence is CASSLASGGRLYEQYF. Written as DNA, the CDR3 is TGTGCCAGCAGCTTAGCGTCTGGCGGGCGACTCTACGAGCAGTACTTC.

The chain is built from TRBV5-1 and TRBJ2-7, with 9 bases fitting TRBD1. Germline V gene data show CDR1 as SGHRS and CDR2 as YFSETQ. V trimming: 2 bases; J trimming: 3 bases; junction bases outside the gene matches: 6. The CDR3 is made up of 15 amino acids. CDR3 residues: CASSFIQGALYEQYF. In nucleotides, the CDR3 is TGCGCCAGCAGCTTTATACAGGGGGCCCTCTACGAGCAGTACTTC.

The rearrangement joins TRBV6-2 or TRBV6-3 to TRBJ2-1; D call uncertain. The CDR3 consists of 15 residues. V lost 6 bases, J lost 7 bases, and 19 bases lay in between. Germline V gives CDR1 MNHEY, CDR2 SVGEGT. CDR3 region: CASSPEASDVNEQFF. DNA for the CDR3: TGTGCCAGCAGCCCCGAGGCGTCTGACGTTAATGAGCAGTTCTTC.

The V gene is TRBV9, the J gene TRBJ2-7, with TRBD2 as a possible D gene (6 bases). The CDR3 is 15 residues long. CDR1 and CDR2 from the germline V gene are SGDLS and YYNGEE. Trimming pared 0 bases from V and 12 bases from J, leaving 22 bases between. The chain's CDR3 is CASSVDPEGGGGLYF. DNA for the CDR3: TGTGCCAGCAGCGTAGATCCGGAGGGCGGCGGCGGTTTGTACTTC.

The rearrangement uses TRBV19 and TRBJ1-5; a weak D match, TRBD1 (6 bases). With 6 bases removed from V and 5 bases from J, the gap between germline ends came to 20 bases. CDR1 is LNHDA, CDR2 SQIVND, per germline (reference sequence). This CDR3 region has 16 residues. CDR3 region: CASRNKAGGLDQPQHF. The CDR3 nucleotides read TGTGCCAGTAGAAATAAGGCGGGGGGCTTAGATCAGCCCCAGCATTTT.

Concerning this clone: This CDR3 is also generated by other DNA sequences in the sample. CDR3 DNA: TGTGCCTGGAGCGCGGGGGGTCGAGAGACCCAGTACTTC. As protein: CAWSAGGRETQYF. V is TRBV30 and J is TRBJ2-5; TRBD2 matches 8 bases. Trimming took 3 bases from V and 4 from J; bases not matched to a gene: 4. Germline V gene lookup returns CDR1 GTSNPN and CDR2 SVGIG (reference sequence). This CDR3 contains 13 residues.

This clone was seen only a few times. V gene TRBV4-2 combines with J gene TRBJ1-2, with 8 positions matching TRBD1. J gave up 3 bases and V 4 bases, and 4 bases lay outside the gene matches. CDR1 is LGHNA, CDR2 YNFKEQ, per germline. This CDR3 region has 14 residues. The CDR3 reads CASSPQDRDYGYTF. CDR3 DNA sequence: TGTGCCAGCAGCCCTCAGGACAGGGACTATGGCTACACCTTC.

With regard to this clone: This sample also contains other DNA sequences that code for the same CDR3. The rearrangement uses TRBV5-5 and TRBJ2-5, with a weak D call TRBD1 (6 bases). The CDR3 covers 15 residues. Trimming removed 0 bases at V and 1 base at J, with 10 bases between. Germline V gives CDR1 SGHKS, CDR2 YYEKEE (reference sequence). CDR3 nucleotides: TGTGCCAGCAGCTTGGCGACAGGAAGCCAAGAGACCCAGTACTTC. Protein: CASSLATGSQETQYF.

The V gene is TRBV6-6, the J gene TRBJ1-4, with 7 nucleotides matching TRBD1. The V and J ends lost 6 bases and 3 bases, in that order; junction bases with no gene match: 7. CDR1 and CDR2 (germline): MNHNY, SVGAGI (reference sequence). CDR3 size: 15 residues. DNA of the CDR3: TGTGCCAGCAGGGAACAGGGGCCATCTAATGAAAAACTGTTTTTT. Translating it yields CASREQGPSNEKLFF.

The DNA of the CDR3 is TGCGCCAGCAGCTTGGTAGCGGGGGGCGCAGAGACCCAGTACTTC. Protein sequence: CASSLVAGGAETQYF. The V call is TRBV5-1, the J call TRBJ2-5; 10 bases align to TRBD2. Germline loops: CDR1 SGHRS, CDR2 YFSETQ. This CDR3 region has 15 residues. V trimming: 0 bases; J trimming: 4 bases; junction bases outside the gene matches: 3.

The chain's CDR3 is CAWTRTSPPGELFF. CDR3 DNA sequence: TGTGCCTGGACCCGGACAAGCCCACCCGGGGAGCTGTTTTTT. This chain uses TRBV30 with TRBJ2-2; possible D gene TRBD1, 5 bases. The CDR3 totals 14 residues. Germline CDR1 is GTSNPN and CDR2 is SVGIG (reference sequence). V lost 4 bases to trimming and J lost 6 bases, with 15 bases between them.

The V and J genes are TRBV6-5 and TRBJ2-3; 9 bases line up with TRBD1. V lost 6 bases and J lost 4; bases outside the gene matches: 2. The CDR3 sequence is 13 residues long. CDR1 MNHEY and CDR2 SVGAGI come from the germline V gene. The chain's CDR3 is CASSDRGADTQYF. CDR3 in DNA: TGTGCCAGCAGCGACAGGGGGGCAGATACGCAGTATTTT.

The chain couples TRBV18 to TRBJ2-7, with 9 bases lining up with TRBD1. The V gene's germline CDR1 is KGHSH and CDR2 LQKENI. The junction had 2 bases not matched to a gene; V was cut back by 3 bases and J by 5 bases. The CDR3 has 13 amino acids. CDR3 DNA sequence: TGTGCCAGCTCACCTAGGACAGGGGACGAGCAGTACTTC. This gives the protein CASSPRTGDEQYF.

CDR3 bases: TGTGCCAGCAGCTTAAACAGGGGTAATAATTCACCCCTCCACTTT. Its translation: CASSLNRGNNSPLHF. The V call is TRBV13, the J call TRBJ1-6; TRBD1 aligns across 7 bases. The length of the CDR3 is 15 residues. J lost 5 bases, V lost 2 bases, and 3 bases had no gene match. The V gene's germline CDR1 is PRHDT and CDR2 FYEKMQ (reference sequence).

The chain is built from TRBV28 and TRBJ2-7; tentative D call: TRBD1 (6 bases). Germline V gene lookup returns CDR1 MDHEN and CDR2 SYDVKM. CDR3 length: 14 residues. V was clipped by 6 bases and J by 2 bases, with 14 bases between them. CDR3 in amino acids: CASRKGGSTYEQYF. The CDR3 DNA reads TGTGCCAGCAGGAAAGGGGGATCCACCTACGAGCAGTACTTC.

The J gene is TRBJ1-4, the V gene TRBV19, with 7 bases identical to TRBD1. Trimming cost V 5 bases and J 0 bases; bases outside gene matches: 9. The CDR3 extends over 17 amino acids. Germline V lookup: CDR1 LNHDA, CDR2 SQIVND (reference sequence). The CDR3 nucleotides read TGTGCCAGTAGTTCCCGGGACAGCCTTGCAACTAATGAAAAACTGTTTTTT. Amino acids: CASSSRDSLATNEKLFF.

V gene TRBV29-1 combines with J gene TRBJ2-1; 14 bases match TRBD2. Germline CDR1 SQVTM, CDR2 ANQGSEA. V trimming: 6 bases; J trimming: 10 bases; junction bases outside the gene matches: 5. This CDR3 region has 13 residues. For the CDR3, the DNA is TGCAGCGTCTCTCGACTAGCGGGGGGGGAGCAGTTCTTC. Protein: CSVSRLAGGEQFF.

The chain couples TRBV2 to TRBJ1-2; D gene unclear. CDR3 length equals 15 residues. The germline V and J ends were trimmed by 6 bases and 5 bases, with 19 bases remaining between them. The germline V gene encodes CDR1 SNHLY and CDR2 FYNNEI. The CDR3 nucleotides are TGTGCCAGCAGGAAGGAGACGGCTGTGCGGTATGGCTACACCTTC. Encoded protein: CASRKETAVRYGYTF. The complete variable domain, with remaining parts taken from reference TRBV2 and TRBJ1-2, reads EPEVTQTPSHQVTQMGQEVILRCVPISNHLYFYWYRQILGQKVEFLVSFYNNEISEKSEIFDDQFSVERPDGSNFTLKIRSTKLEDSAMYFCASRKETAVRYGYTFGSGTRLTVV.